These 13 T cell receptor beta chains were all obtained from the same sample, sequenced in a study of OX40 agonist ivuxolimab in advanced cancers. This table comes from immunoSEQ multiplex PCR, and its TCRdb copy is limited to in-frame clones, with some not included. The sample carries approximately 72,000 clones, roughly 84% recorded once. The material was CD4+ or CD8+ T cells sorted from blood, obtained in a trial of the OX40 agonist ivuxolimab. These receptors were taken from an adult with an advanced solid tumor such as melanoma, head and neck, liver or kidney cancer.

The chain links TRBV7-3 to TRBJ2-7, with D unresolved. V was trimmed by 3 bases and J by 3 bases, leaving 9 bases between them. The CDR3 has 13 amino acids. CDR1 and CDR2 (germline): SGHTA, FQGTGA. The CDR3 spells CASSLSQNYEQYF. Here the CDR3 DNA reads TGTGCCAGCAGCTTGTCACAGAACTACGAGCAGTACTTC.

The genes are TRBV6-5 and TRBJ1-1; the match to TRBD1 covers 9 bases. The CDR3 spans 12 residues. Germline V gene lookup returns CDR1 MNHEY and CDR2 SVGAGI. V lost 5 bases to trimming and J lost 11 bases; unmatched junction nucleotides: 6. The CDR3 DNA reads TGTGCCAGCAGTGGACAGGGGCCGCGGGCTTTCTTT. Translating it yields CASSGQGPRAFF.

The chain combines TRBV5-6 with TRBJ2-3; no definite D call. Germline V gives CDR1 SGHDT, CDR2 YYEEEE. The CDR3 length is 12 residues. The ends were cut back, 5 bases at V and 3 bases at J, with 7 bases in the middle. In nucleotides, the CDR3 is TGTGCCAGCAGTATTCAAACAGATACGCAGTATTTT. Amino acid sequence: CASSIQTDTQYF. The whole variable domain, filled in from reference TRBV5-6 and TRBJ2-3, reads DAGVTQSPTHLIKTRGQQVTLRCSPKSGHDTVSWYQQALGQGPQFIFQYYEEEERQRGNFPDRFSGHQFPNYSSELNVNALLLGDSALYLCASSIQTDTQYFGPGTRLTVL.

V is TRBV10-2 and J is TRBJ1-2, with D unclear. The CDR3 extends over 15 amino acids. Trimming took 3 bases from V and 4 from J, leaving 15 bases between them. Germline V gene sequence: CDR1 WSHSY, CDR2 SAAADI. The chain's CDR3 is CASSDPAGLPYGYTF. In DNA, the CDR3 is TGCGCCAGCAGTGACCCGGCAGGACTTCCCTATGGCTACACCTTC.

This chain links TRBV9 with TRBJ1-2; D is perhaps TRBD1 (5 bases). V was clipped by 0 bases and J by 7 bases, with 16 bases between them. Per the germline V gene, CDR1 is SGDLS and CDR2 is YYNGEE. The CDR3 loop spans 15 amino acids. The chain's CDR3 is CASSVDLGPGGGYTF. The CDR3 DNA sequence: TGTGCCAGCAGCGTAGACCTGGGGCCCGGGGGTGGCTACACCTTC.

This chain uses TRBV6-1 with TRBJ2-7; unclear D gene. Trimming left V 4 bases short and J 4 bases short, with 8 bases between. Germline assignment: CDR1 MNHNS and CDR2 SASEGT. The CDR3 loop spans 12 amino acids. In DNA form, the CDR3 reads TGTGCCAGCAGTGTCGAGTATTACGAGCAGTACTTC. Its protein is CASSVEYYEQYF.

The V gene is TRBV30, the J gene TRBJ1-5; D ambiguous. This CDR3 is 13 amino acids long. Germline-derived CDR1 and CDR2 are GTSNPN and SVGIG (reference sequence). The germline V and J ends were trimmed by 1 base and 3 bases, with 7 bases remaining between them. DNA of the CDR3: TGTGCCTGGAGTGGGGGAACCAATCAGCCCCAGCATTTT. This encodes CAWSGGTNQPQHF.

The table lists this clone with a few counts. The chain employs TRBV30 and TRBJ1-1, with 7 bases lining up with TRBD1. The CDR3 spans 15 residues. V lost 1 base, J lost 7 bases, and 12 bases stayed unmatched. Germline values: CDR1 GTSNPN, CDR2 SVGIG (reference sequence). CDR3 in DNA: TGTGCCTGGAGTGACCTCGTGACAGGGCCGAGTGAAGCTTTCTTT. Amino acid sequence: CAWSDLVTGPSEAFF.

This clone was observed a few times. V is TRBV28 and J is TRBJ1-2; 7 bases match TRBD1. With V trimmed by 7 bases and J by 6 bases, 11 bases remained unmatched. From germline, CDR1 is MDHEN and CDR2 SYDVKM. The CDR3 has 14 amino acids. The CDR3 DNA reads as TGTGCCAGCACTAGCGACAGGGTACAGCATGGCTACACCTTC. Its protein is CASTSDRVQHGYTF.

This clone was recorded only once. The J gene is TRBJ2-5, the V gene TRBV7-3; maybe TRBD2 (6 bases). Trimming cost V 5 bases and J 9 bases, with 19 bases left between them. Per germline, CDR1 SGHTA and CDR2 FQGTGA. CDR3 size: 14 residues. The CDR3 DNA is TGTGCCAGCAGCCCTCCGGGGGTTTCTGGGGCCCAGTACTTC. Its protein product is CASSPPGVSGAQYF.

The chain couples TRBV7-2 to TRBJ2-5; D is uncertain. The CDR3 length is 14 residues. Germline V gives CDR1 SGHTA, CDR2 FQGNSA. V lost 3 bases to trimming and J lost 2 bases, with 10 bases between them. The DNA of the CDR3 is TGTGCCAGCAGCTTGAGCCAGGCGCAAGAGACCCAGTACTTC. Amino acids: CASSLSQAQETQYF.

The sample holds a few counts of this clone. This rearrangement joins TRBV30 to TRBJ2-7; D gene uncertain. Germline CDR1 GTSNPN, CDR2 SVGIG (reference sequence). Trimming shortened V by 3 bases and J by 0 bases, and 12 bases separated the two germline ends. This CDR3 has 14 residues. CDR3 DNA: TGTGCCTGGAGAAACGGGTGGAGCTCCTACGAGCAGTACTTC. Amino acid sequence: CAWRNGWSSYEQYF.

V is TRBV18 and J is TRBJ1-2; D may be TRBD1 (5 bases). V gave up 5 bases and J gave up 2 bases, with 9 bases separating them. CDR3 length: 13 residues. Germline V gene lookup returns CDR1 KGHSH and CDR2 LQKENI. CDR3 amino acids: CASSSDINYGYTF. Written as DNA, the CDR3 is TGTGCCAGCTCATCGGACATAAACTATGGCTACACCTTC.